This TCR beta chain was identified in a study of blood T cell repertoires in COVID-19. Sequenced by immunoSEQ multiplex PCR; TCRdb stores in-frame clones only, minus some. The data contain 90,000 to 150,000 clones, about nine tenths of them singletons. This clonotype was sampled from a human donor in a cohort sampled during active COVID-19. Sequenced input: peripheral blood.

The CDR3 sequence: CATSRTVRGTNEKLFF. Here the CDR3 DNA reads TGTGCCACCAGCAGAACCGTTCGGGGAACTAATGAAAAACTGTTTTTT. The chain recombines TRBV15 with TRBJ1-4, with D hard to call. CDR3 length equals 16 residues. V lost 2 bases to trimming and J lost 1 base, with 11 bases between them. CDR1 LNHNV and CDR2 YYDKDF come from the germline V gene (reference sequence).